This T cell receptor (beta chain) was identified during a study of blood T cells in healthy people across ages. A second roughly 6 to 12 cycle PCR used barcoded and J-beta primers. TCRdb recomputed calls from the 5' RACE reads with MiXCR, one row per CDR3 protein. The data contain around 2 million distinct CDR3 sequences, about 39% of them singletons. The V end lost 2 bases, the J end lost 2 bases, and 16 bases lay between the germline ends. The CDR3 is 16 amino acids. CDR1 SEHNR and CDR2 FQNEAQ come from the germline V gene (reference sequence). This clonotype was obtained from a human donor in good health. The chain employs TRBV7-9 and TRBJ2-7; D may be TRBD2 (6 bases). The sample consisted of blood. The CDR3: CASSLTGATPTYEQYF. The CDR3 bases are TGTGCCAGCAGCTTAACGGGAGCTACCCCGACCTACGAGCAGTACTTC.